This T cell receptor beta chain was found in a study of spatial heterogeneity in lung cancer. The wider study: Raw reads contained each unique TCR and UMI combination more than ten times on average.

CDR1 GTSNPN and CDR2 SVGIG come from the germline V gene (reference sequence). Trimming cost V 0 bases and J 7 bases, with 19 bases left between them. The CDR3 is made up of 15 amino acids. General study results and limits: Ubiquitous expanded tumor TCRs were seen in blood more at resection than at follow-up.

Time point in this sample: sample taken at primary tumor resection. In each case, whole RNA from tumor, nontumor lung or frozen PBMC was sequenced unsorted. MiXCR, run by TCRdb on the 5' RACE reads, gives a single entry per CDR3 protein. The sample gives about 15,000 distinct CDR3 sequences, about 10% of which show up once; roughly a third is in the top ten. There are many counts of this clonotype. Its antigen is not identified. The chain is built from TRBV30 and TRBJ2-7, with D possibly called TRBD1 or TRBD2 (5 bases each). Sequencing used PBMCs, obtained at surgery. The sequence was obtained from a female donor with early-stage non-small cell lung cancer. Here the CDR3 reads CAWSVAPGPFLEQYF. DNA of the CDR3: TGTGCCTGGAGTGTAGCCCCGGGGCCTTTTCTAGAGCAGTACTTC.